The clone carrying this TCR beta chain was observed a handful of times. Its antigen remains unidentified. This record belongs to a study of cytomegalovirus exposure and HLA in healthy donors. Study-level information: HLA-typed donors were the source of about 85 million unique TCRs, which an early data release held.

Study-wide points: Confirmation was obtained in vitro that a few CMV-associated chains are specific for CMV antigens. Earlier analysis yielded a pattern in which most TCR beta V segments were productive about 87% or about 30% of the time.

This PCR relied on a set of 60 Vbeta primers and 13 Jbeta primers. Sequencing was performed with immunoSEQ multiplex PCR; in TCRdb, only in-frame clones are kept and a portion is missing. The sample includes roughly 120,000 clones, about four fifths of them seen just once. The sample was PBMCs. The sequence was collected from a man in his forties in good health and CMV-seronegative.

CDR3 DNA sequence: TGTGCCAGCAGCTTGGGGGACAGGGGAGAAAAACTGTTTTTT. Its protein is CASSLGDRGEKLFF. The chain has TRBV5-7 and TRBJ1-4; 10 bases match TRBD1. TRBV5-7 is placed among ORFs of uncertain function. The CDR3 length is 14 residues. J lost 8 bases, V lost 0 bases, and 1 base had no gene match.